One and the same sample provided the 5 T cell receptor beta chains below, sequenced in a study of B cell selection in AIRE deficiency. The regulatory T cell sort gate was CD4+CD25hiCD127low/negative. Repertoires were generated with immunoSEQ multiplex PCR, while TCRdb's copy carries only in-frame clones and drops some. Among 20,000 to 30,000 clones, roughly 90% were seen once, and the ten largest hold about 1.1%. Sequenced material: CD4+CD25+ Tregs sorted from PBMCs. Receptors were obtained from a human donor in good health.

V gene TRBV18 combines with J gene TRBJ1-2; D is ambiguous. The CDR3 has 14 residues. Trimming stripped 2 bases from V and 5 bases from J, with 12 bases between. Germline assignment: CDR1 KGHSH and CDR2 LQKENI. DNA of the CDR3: TGTGCCAGCTCACCAGTCCGAGGGAGTTATGGCTACACCTTC. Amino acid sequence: CASSPVRGSYGYTF.

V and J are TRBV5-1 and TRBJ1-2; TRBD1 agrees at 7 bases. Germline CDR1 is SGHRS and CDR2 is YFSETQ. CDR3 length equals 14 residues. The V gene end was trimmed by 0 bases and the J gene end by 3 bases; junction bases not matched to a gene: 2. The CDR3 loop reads CASSLGGTDYGYTF. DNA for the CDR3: TGCGCCAGCAGCTTGGGGGGGACAGACTATGGCTACACCTTC.

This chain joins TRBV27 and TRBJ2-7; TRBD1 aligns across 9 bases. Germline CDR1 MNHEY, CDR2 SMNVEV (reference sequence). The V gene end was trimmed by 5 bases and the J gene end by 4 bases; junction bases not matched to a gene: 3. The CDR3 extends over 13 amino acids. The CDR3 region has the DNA TGTGCCAGCAGTGTGGGACAGGGTTACGAGCAGTACTTC. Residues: CASSVGQGYEQYF.

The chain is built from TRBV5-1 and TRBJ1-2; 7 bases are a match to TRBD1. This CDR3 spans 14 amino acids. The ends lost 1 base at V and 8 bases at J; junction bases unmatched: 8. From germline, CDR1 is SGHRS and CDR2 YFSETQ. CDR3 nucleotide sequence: TGCGCCAGCAGCTTGTTGGAGGGGGCGCGGGGCTACACCTTC. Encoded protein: CASSLLEGARGYTF.

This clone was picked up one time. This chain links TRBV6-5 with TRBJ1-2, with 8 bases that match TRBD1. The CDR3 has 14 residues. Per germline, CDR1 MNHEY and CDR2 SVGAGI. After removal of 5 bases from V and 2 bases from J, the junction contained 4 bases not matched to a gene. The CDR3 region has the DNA TGTGCCAGCAGTAGACAGGGGTGGAACTATGGCTACACCTTC. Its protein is CASSRQGWNYGYTF.